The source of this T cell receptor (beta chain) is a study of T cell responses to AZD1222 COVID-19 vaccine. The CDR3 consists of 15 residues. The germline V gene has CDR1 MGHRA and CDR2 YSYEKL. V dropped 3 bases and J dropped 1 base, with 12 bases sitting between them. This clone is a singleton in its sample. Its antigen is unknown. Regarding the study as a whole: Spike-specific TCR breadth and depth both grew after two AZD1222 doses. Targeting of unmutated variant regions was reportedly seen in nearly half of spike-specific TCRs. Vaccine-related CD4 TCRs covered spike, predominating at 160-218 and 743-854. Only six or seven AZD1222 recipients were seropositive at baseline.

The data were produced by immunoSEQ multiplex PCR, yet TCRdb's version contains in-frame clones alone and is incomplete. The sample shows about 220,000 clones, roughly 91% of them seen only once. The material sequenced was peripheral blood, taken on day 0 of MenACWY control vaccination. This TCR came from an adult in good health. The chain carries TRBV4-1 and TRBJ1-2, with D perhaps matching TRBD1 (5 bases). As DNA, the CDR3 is TGCGCCAGCAGCCAGGGCGGGGGTATTAACTATGGCTACACCTTC. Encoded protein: CASSQGGGINYGYTF.